These T cell receptor beta chains were read from a single sample in a study of graft-versus-host responses after intestinal transplantation. Profiling relied on immunoSEQ multiplex PCR, and the TCRdb table lists in-frame clones only, not all of them. The sample lists roughly 90,000 clones, about nine tenths seen once, with more than 0.25% in the top ten. These receptors' targets are unknown. Sequenced here: unstimulated CD4+ T cells sorted from spleen or lymph node cells, sampled before transplant. The receptors come from a human donor who was the organ donor for an intestinal transplant. CDR3s leave out the opening cysteine and the closing phenylalanine or tryptophan.

CDR3: ASSWGRLAGGEDTQY
V: TRBV7-2
length: 15
J: TRBJ2-3

CDR3: ASTPGTGVGEQY
V: TRBV5-6
length: 12
J: TRBJ2-7

CDR3: ASLTGPGGGKEQF
V: TRBV28
length: 13
J: TRBJ2-1

CDR3: ASSSGRGVNEQF
V: TRBV13
length: 12
J: TRBJ2-1

CDR3: ASSQETIGGAGYT
V: TRBV4-2
length: 13
J: TRBJ1-2

CDR3: ASSLTGLGADTQY
V: TRBV7-6
length: 13
J: TRBJ2-3

CDR3: ATSRDIGLAGRNEQF
V: TRBV15
length: 15
J: TRBJ2-1

CDR3: ASSLAGASYNEQF
V: TRBV14
length: 13
J: TRBJ2-1

CDR3: ASSQDPGTNKF
V: TRBV4-1
length: 11
J: TRBJ2-1

CDR3: ASSSPGQAHYEQY
V: TRBV7-7
length: 13
J: TRBJ2-7

CDR3: ASSLLASYNEQF
V: TRBV27
length: 12
J: TRBJ2-1

CDR3: AGEGQGLSYEQY
V: TRBV30
length: 12
J: TRBJ2-7

CDR3: ASSLRPDSIRGYEQY
V: TRBV11-1
length: 15
J: TRBJ2-7

CDR3: ASSVAGPGTGELF
V: TRBV19
length: 13
J: TRBJ2-2

CDR3: ASSISMTDYGYT
V: TRBV5-1
length: 12
J: TRBJ1-2

CDR3: ASSFLASGTGELF
V: TRBV5-4
length: 13
J: TRBJ2-2

CDR3: AWSQGGSGNTIY
V: TRBV30
length: 12
J: TRBJ1-3

CDR3: ASARPGISYEQY
V: TRBV12-5
length: 12
J: TRBJ2-7

CDR3: ASTNSLAGGTDTQY
V: TRBV11-2
length: 14
J: TRBJ2-3

CDR3: ASTPGVGTGELF
V: TRBV4-2
length: 12
J: TRBJ2-2

CDR3: AISESWQEAF
V: TRBV10-3
length: 10
J: TRBJ1-1

CDR3: ASSIYRDRVYEQY
V: TRBV11-1
length: 13
J: TRBJ2-7

CDR3: ASSKTEFYGYT
V: TRBV19
length: 11
J: TRBJ1-2

CDR3: ASSGIAQETQY
V: TRBV2
length: 11
J: TRBJ2-5

CDR3: ASSLLSPSGRTGFRPDTEAF
V: TRBV27
length: 20
J: TRBJ1-1

CDR3: ASSYSQAGVSEQY
V: TRBV6-6
length: 13
J: TRBJ2-7

CDR3: ASSLGPPPTLQGTKETQY
V: TRBV7-3
length: 18
J: TRBJ2-5

CDR3: AISGGGQVSETQY
V: TRBV10-3
length: 13
J: TRBJ2-5

CDR3: ASSYSGPYQPQH
V: TRBV6-6
length: 12
J: TRBJ1-5

CDR3: ASRQGGQPQH
V: TRBV19
length: 10
J: TRBJ1-5

CDR3: ASSERGSSYNEQF
V: TRBV19
length: 13
J: TRBJ2-1

CDR3: ASSLLGQGETQY
V: TRBV7-3
length: 12
J: TRBJ2-5

CDR3: ASSLLSSYNEQF
V: TRBV5-5
length: 12
J: TRBJ2-1

CDR3: ASSLIPGGTDTQY
V: TRBV5-1
length: 13
J: TRBJ2-3

CDR3: SAPRYNEQF
V: TRBV20-1
length: 9
J: TRBJ2-1

CDR3: ASSPSPWTSGSKNIQY
V: TRBV7-3
length: 16
J: TRBJ2-4

CDR3: ASSGQGRLTEAF
V: TRBV5-4
length: 12
J: TRBJ1-1

CDR3: ASSEGRLAGNFRRRDEQF
V: TRBV2
length: 18
J: TRBJ2-1

CDR3: ASSVREWSYNEQF
V: TRBV9
length: 13
J: TRBJ2-1

CDR3: ASSDRDRASEQY
V: TRBV5-1
length: 12
J: TRBJ2-7

CDR3: ASSGRTARRPNTEAF
V: TRBV28
length: 15
J: TRBJ1-1

CDR3: ASRLAGSYNEQF
V: TRBV19
length: 12
J: TRBJ2-1

CDR3: ASSLGGQGGDTQY
V: TRBV5-4
length: 13
J: TRBJ2-3

CDR3: ASSWGLGTQY
V: TRBV5-6
length: 10
J: TRBJ2-5

CDR3: ASSPVEGASTDTQY
V: TRBV9
length: 14
J: TRBJ2-3

CDR3: ASSPRRGDRASNYGYT
V: TRBV9
length: 16
J: TRBJ1-2

CDR3: ASTLDPKTQY
V: TRBV6-6
length: 10
J: TRBJ2-5

CDR3: ASRRPGQNYGYT
V: TRBV27
length: 12
J: TRBJ1-2